What follows is one T cell receptor beta chain and its context. Its target is unknown. The entry originates in a study of long-term antiretroviral therapy in people with HIV. It was version v3.0 of the immunoSEQ assay that was run at survey level. Sequencing used immunoSEQ multiplex PCR; TCRdb keeps in-frame clones, though not all of them. The sample has 15,000 or so clones, more than 65% seen once; the top ten hold roughly 15%. Trimming pared 4 bases from V and 3 bases from J, leaving 12 bases between. The CDR3 spans 14 residues. Germline CDR1 and CDR2: SGHTA and FQGTGA. Findings of the study overall: Despite increasing after ART, diversity remained lower than that of transplant donor controls. CDR3 length ranges were narrower in HIV repertoires than in controls.

This specimen consisted of unsorted PBMCs, obtained less than 1.3 years before starting antiretroviral therapy. The source of this sequence is a man aged 30 to 39 with HIV. The chain carries TRBV7-3 and TRBJ1-2; D call uncertain. In nucleotides, the CDR3 is TGTGCCAGCAGCTCACCGGGAGAAGACTATGGCTACACCTTC. This codes for CASSSPGEDYGYTF.